This T cell receptor beta chain was found in a study of sequential checkpoint blockade in melanoma. Some clones are missing from TCRdb's copy, which holds only in-frame ones; the method was immunoSEQ multiplex PCR. The table shows roughly 12,000 clones, with over 75% occurring only once. The CDR3 contains 14 residues. The J segment lost 7 bases and the V segment lost 6 bases, leaving 8 bases of the junction unmatched. Germline CDR1 LNHDA, CDR2 SQIVND (reference sequence). As to treatment: randomized to nivolumab then ipilimumab (arm A) or the reverse (arm B). The chain recombines TRBV19 with TRBJ2-1, with 8 bases that match TRBD2. The specimen was CD8+ T cells sorted from blood (inferred from file names), collected from a patient given nivolumab and ipilimumab in sequence. This receptor was identified in a human donor with melanoma. CDR3 sequence (DNA): TGTGCCAGTAGCCTGGGACTAGTAGTTAATGAGCAGTTCTTC. Translation gives CASSLGLVVNEQFF. Full variable domain (missing parts from reference TRBV19 and TRBJ2-1): DGGITQSPKYLFRKEGQNVTLSCEQNLNHDAMYWYRQDPGQGLRLIYYSQIVNDFQKGDIAEGYSVSREKKESFPLTVTSAQKNPTAFYLCASSLGLVVNEQFFGPGTRLTVL.